This passage covers 5 T cell receptor beta chains from one sample sequenced in a study of T cell responses to AZD1222 COVID-19 vaccine. Assay used: immunoSEQ multiplex PCR; TCRdb lists only in-frame clones, some missing. The sample lists about 140,000 clones, just over 90% seen once, with around 1% in the top ten. The source material was peripheral blood, sampled on day 0 of MenACWY control vaccination. These receptors originate from an adult in good health.

The V and J genes are TRBV19 and TRBJ2-5, with 10 bases aligning to TRBD2. Trimming removed 3 bases from V and 7 bases from J; junction bases left unmatched: 2. Per germline, CDR1 LNHDA and CDR2 SQIVND (reference sequence). This CDR3 region has 13 residues. CDR3 in DNA: TGTGCCAGTAGTATCCGGACTAGCGGGACCCAGTACTTC. It yields the protein CASSIRTSGTQYF.

This sequence joins TRBV4-2 and TRBJ1-2, with 8 bases identical to TRBD1. V lost 4 bases to trimming and J lost 4 bases; unmatched junction nucleotides: 5. Germline V gene lookup returns CDR1 LGHNA and CDR2 YNFKEQ. CDR3 length: 14 residues. CDR3 DNA: TGTGCCAGCAGCCCCGACAGGGGAGGCTATGGCTACACCTTC. This encodes CASSPDRGGYGYTF.

A single count supports this clone. The V and J genes are TRBV5-1 and TRBJ1-1; D ambiguous. Looked up from germline, CDR1 is SGHRS and CDR2 is YFSETQ. The CDR3 is 13 residues long. V dropped 0 bases and J dropped 3 bases, with 6 bases sitting between them. The CDR3 is CASSLDSHTEAFF. Written as DNA, the CDR3 is TGCGCCAGCAGCTTGGACAGCCACACTGAAGCTTTCTTT. The full variable domain, rest sourced from reference TRBV5-1 and TRBJ1-1, is KAGVTQTPRYLIKTRGQQVTLSCSPISGHRSVSWYQQTPGQGLQFLFEYFSETQRNKGNFPGRFSGRQFSNSRSEMNVSTLELGDSALYLCASSLDSHTEAFFGQGTRLTVV.

This clone was recorded once. The same CDR3 can be traced to other DNA sequences in this sample. The chain carries TRBV5-1 and TRBJ1-1, with D unclear. Trimming removed 0 bases from V and 2 bases from J, with 11 bases in between. Germline lookup yields CDR1 SGHRS and CDR2 YFSETQ. The CDR3 is 15 residues long. The CDR3 nucleotides are TGCGCCAGCAGCTTGGTAGCAGGCCCAAACACTGAAGCTTTCTTT. Protein sequence: CASSLVAGPNTEAFF.

The CDR3 bases are TGTGCCAGCAGCTTAGCTCAGGCCATGAACACTGAAGCTTTCTTT. This encodes CASSLAQAMNTEAFF. The rearrangement uses TRBV5-4 and TRBJ1-1, with D unclear. The CDR3 sequence is 15 residues long. Germline assignment: CDR1 SGHNT and CDR2 YYREEE (reference sequence). The germline V and J ends were trimmed by 2 bases and 0 bases, with 11 bases remaining between them. Complete variable domain (other parts from reference TRBV5-4 and TRBJ1-1): ETGVTQSPTHLIKTRGQQVTLRCSSQSGHNTVSWYQQALGQGPQFIFQYYREEENGRGNFPPRFSGLQFPNYSSELNVNALELDDSALYLCASSLAQAMNTEAFFGQGTRLTVV.